Listed below are T cell receptor beta chains from one sample, sequenced in a study of T cell responses to AZD1222 COVID-19 vaccine. Produced via immunoSEQ multiplex PCR; TCRdb's table is partial and in-frame only. The sample has around 110,000 clones, roughly 90% seen once. Sequencing was performed on peripheral blood, taken on day 0 of AZD1222 vaccination. All receptors come from an adult in good health. CDR3s include the opening cysteine and the closing phenylalanine or tryptophan. D genes are given only for firm matches. A clone size is listed for some rows: how often the clone was seen (once, few, many), or a class if it is expanded.

TRBJ1-5 | NA | TRBV27 | NA | CASSFGISNQPQHF | TGTGCCAGCAGTTTCGGGATTAGCAATCAGCCCCAGCATTTT
TRBJ2-5 | NA | TRBV10-3 | NA | CAISDPSRSQETQYF | TGTGCCATCAGTGATCCCTCGCGGAGCCAAGAGACCCAGTACTTC
TRBJ1-6 | once | TRBV27 | NA | CASSLLGRIYNSPLHF | TGTGCCAGCAGTTTACTGGGACGGATCTATAATTCACCCCTCCACTTT
TRBJ2-5 | NA | TRBV15 | NA | CATSRNRGQETQYF | TGTGCCACCAGCAGGAACCGGGGACAAGAGACCCAGTACTTC
TRBJ2-7 | NA | TRBV2 | NA | CASGTGSHEQYF | TGTGCCAGCGGAACAGGTTCCCACGAGCAGTACTTC
TRBJ2-5 | NA | TRBV29-1 | NA | CSVRSSKETQYF | TGCAGCGTACGTTCAAGTAAGGAGACCCAGTACTTC
TRBJ2-5 | NA | TRBV10-3 | NA | CAISNDGETQYF | TGTGCCATCAGTAACGACGGAGAGACCCAGTACTTC
TRBJ1-2 | NA | TRBV30 | NA | CAWSSGNYGYTF | TGTGCCTGGAGTTCCGGTAACTATGGCTACACCTTC
TRBJ1-1 | once | TRBV6-5 | NA | CASSYYSGKNTEAFF | TGTGCCAGCAGTTACTATTCGGGAAAGAACACTGAAGCTTTCTTT
TRBJ1-1 | NA | TRBV5-1 | TRBD1 | CASSTGTGIENTEAFF | TGCGCCAGCAGCACCGGGACAGGGATAGAGAACACTGAAGCTTTCTTT
TRBJ1-3 | NA | TRBV6-2/TRBV6-3 | NA | CASSYDLHSGNTIYF | TGTGCCAGCAGTTACGACCTTCACTCTGGAAACACCATATATTTT